This T cell receptor beta chain was documented in a study of cytomegalovirus exposure and HLA in healthy donors. Study summary: In a later analysis, it was reported that the approximately 110 validation repertoires had been produced on the same platform as the 666 repertoires belonging to the first cohort.

The CDR3 totals 15 residues. Germline lookup yields CDR1 MDHEN and CDR2 SYDVKM. V lost 4 bases and J lost 4; bases outside the gene matches: 6. Broader study findings: Reports showed the classifier diagnosing cytomegalovirus status with high specificity and sensitivity. A list of approximately 150 TCR beta chains associated with cytomegalovirus was given. For most TCR sequences rarity was the rule, although some public TCRs occurred in many donors.

A remark on this clone: What it binds is unknown.

Profiled with immunoSEQ multiplex PCR; TCRdb holds only in-frame clones, not every one. The table lists some 150,000 clones, approximately 94% of them singletons. The sample was PBMCs. J is TRBJ2-7 and V is TRBV28, with TRBD1 matching 11 bases. The clonotype was recovered from a man between 18 and 35 years old in good health and CMV-seropositive. CDR3 sequence reads: CASSSTGTGGYEQYF. Here the CDR3 DNA reads TGTGCCAGCAGTTCCACCGGGACAGGGGGATACGAGCAGTACTTC.